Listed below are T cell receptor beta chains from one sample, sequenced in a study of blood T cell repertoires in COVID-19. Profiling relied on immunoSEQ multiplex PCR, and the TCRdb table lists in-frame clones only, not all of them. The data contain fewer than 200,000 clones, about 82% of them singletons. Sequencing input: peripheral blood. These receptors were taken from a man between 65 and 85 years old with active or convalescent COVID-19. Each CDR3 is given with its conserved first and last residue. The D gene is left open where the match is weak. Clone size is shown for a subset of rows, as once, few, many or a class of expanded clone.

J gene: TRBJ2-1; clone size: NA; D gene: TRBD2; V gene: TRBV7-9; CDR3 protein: CASSFSGNYNEQFF; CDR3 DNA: TGTGCCAGCAGCTTTAGCGGGAACTACAATGAGCAGTTCTTC
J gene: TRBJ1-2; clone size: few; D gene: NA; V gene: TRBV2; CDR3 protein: CASSDTGGGYTF; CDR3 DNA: TGTGCCAGCAGTGATACCGGGGGTGGCTACACCTTC
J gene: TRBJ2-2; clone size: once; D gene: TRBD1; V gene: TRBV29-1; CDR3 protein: CSVDGQGAAGELFF; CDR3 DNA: TGCAGCGTTGACGGACAGGGGGCAGCCGGGGAGCTGTTTTTT
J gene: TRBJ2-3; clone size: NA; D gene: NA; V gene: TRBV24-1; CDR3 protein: CATSDPRTPTDTQYF; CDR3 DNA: TGTGCCACCAGTGACCCCCGGACTCCCACAGATACGCAGTATTTT
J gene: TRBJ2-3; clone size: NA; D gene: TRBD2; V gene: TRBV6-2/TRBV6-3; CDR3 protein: CASSIIAGFTDTQYF; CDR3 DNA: TGTGCCAGCAGCATAATAGCGGGGTTCACAGATACGCAGTATTTT
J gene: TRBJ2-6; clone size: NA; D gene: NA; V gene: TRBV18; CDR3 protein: CASSPAQQVSGANVLTF; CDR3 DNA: TGTGCCAGCTCACCAGCCCAGCAGGTCTCTGGGGCCAACGTCCTGACTTTC
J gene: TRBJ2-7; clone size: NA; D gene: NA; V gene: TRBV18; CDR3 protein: CASSPRGHEQYF; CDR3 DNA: TGTGCCAGCTCACCCCGTGGCCACGAGCAGTACTTC
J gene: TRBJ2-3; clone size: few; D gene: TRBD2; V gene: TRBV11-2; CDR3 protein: CASGKTSGTTDTQYF; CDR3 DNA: TGTGCCAGCGGAAAGACTAGCGGCACCACAGATACGCAGTATTTT
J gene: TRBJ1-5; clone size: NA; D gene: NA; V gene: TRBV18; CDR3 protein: CASSPSNQPQHF; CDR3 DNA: TGTGCCAGCTCCCCGAGCAATCAGCCCCAGCATTTT
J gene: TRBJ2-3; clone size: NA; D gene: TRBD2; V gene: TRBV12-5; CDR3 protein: CASGSSGRGLLTPTRRGSDTQYF; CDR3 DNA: TGTGCTAGTGGTTCCAGCGGGAGAGGGTTACTAACCCCAACCCGTAGGGGTTCAGATACGCAGTATTTT
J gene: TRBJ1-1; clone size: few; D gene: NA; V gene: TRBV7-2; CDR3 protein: CASRFQGGTEAFF; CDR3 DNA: TGTGCCAGCAGATTTCAGGGAGGGACTGAAGCTTTCTTT
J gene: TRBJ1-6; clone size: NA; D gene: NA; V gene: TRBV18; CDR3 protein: CASSPDANNSPLHF; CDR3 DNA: TGTGCCAGCTCACCAGATGCTAATAATTCACCCCTCCACTTT
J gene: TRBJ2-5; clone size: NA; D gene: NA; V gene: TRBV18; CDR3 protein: CASSPRYGAGETQYF; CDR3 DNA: TGTGCCAGCTCGCCAAGGTACGGTGCGGGAGAGACCCAGTACTTC
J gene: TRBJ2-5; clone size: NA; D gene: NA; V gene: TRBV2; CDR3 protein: CARSISRSPTQYF; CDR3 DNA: TGTGCCAGAAGTATTTCTAGGAGTCCGACCCAGTACTTC
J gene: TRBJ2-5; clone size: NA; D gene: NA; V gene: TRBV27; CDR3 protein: CASSYGDGRETQYF; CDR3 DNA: TGTGCCAGCAGCTACGGGGACGGGAGAGAGACCCAGTACTTC
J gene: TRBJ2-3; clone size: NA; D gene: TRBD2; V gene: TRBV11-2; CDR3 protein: CASSDTSGSYTQYF; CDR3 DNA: TGTGCCAGCAGCGACACTAGCGGGAGCTATACGCAGTATTTT
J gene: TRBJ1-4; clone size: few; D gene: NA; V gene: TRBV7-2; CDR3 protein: CASSLAAFVGGEKLFF; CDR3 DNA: TGTGCCAGCAGCTTAGCGGCGTTTGTAGGAGGGGAAAAACTGTTTTTT
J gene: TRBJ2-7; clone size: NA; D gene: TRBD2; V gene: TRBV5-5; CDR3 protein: CASSLYGLAQTEQYF; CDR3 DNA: TGTGCCAGCAGCTTGTACGGACTAGCGCAGACCGAGCAGTACTTC
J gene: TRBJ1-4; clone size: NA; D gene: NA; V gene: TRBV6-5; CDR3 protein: CASSYDGAPTNEKLFF; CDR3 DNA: TGTGCCAGCAGTTATGATGGGGCCCCAACTAATGAAAAACTGTTTTTT
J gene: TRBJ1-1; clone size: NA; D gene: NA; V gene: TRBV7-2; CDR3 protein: CASSLQGTIEAFF; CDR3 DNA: TGTGCCAGCAGCTTGCAGGGCACCATTGAAGCTTTCTTT
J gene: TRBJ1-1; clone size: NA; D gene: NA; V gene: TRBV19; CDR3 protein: CASSPQYMNTEAFF; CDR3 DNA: TGTGCCAGTAGTCCCCAATACATGAACACTGAAGCTTTCTTT
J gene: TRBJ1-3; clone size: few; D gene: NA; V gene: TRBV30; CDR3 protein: CAWSVQGDGNTIYF; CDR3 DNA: TGTGCCTGGAGTGTACAAGGGGATGGAAACACCATATATTTT
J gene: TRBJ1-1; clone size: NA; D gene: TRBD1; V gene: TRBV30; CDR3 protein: CAWSPSPGQISEAFF; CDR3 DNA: TGTGCCTGGAGTCCCTCCCCGGGACAGATCTCTGAAGCTTTCTTT
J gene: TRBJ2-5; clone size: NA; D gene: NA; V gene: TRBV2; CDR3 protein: CASSPLETQYF; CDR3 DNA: TGTGCCAGCAGCCCCTTGGAGACCCAGTACTTC
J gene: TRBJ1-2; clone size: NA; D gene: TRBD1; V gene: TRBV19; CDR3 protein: CASSTGQGLYGYTF; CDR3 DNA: TGTGCCAGTAGTACCGGACAGGGCCTCTATGGCTACACCTTC
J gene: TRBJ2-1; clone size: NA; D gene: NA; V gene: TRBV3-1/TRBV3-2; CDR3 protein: CASSLLGGKGEQFF; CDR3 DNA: TGTGCCAGCAGCCTTTTAGGCGGGAAGGGTGAGCAGTTCTTC
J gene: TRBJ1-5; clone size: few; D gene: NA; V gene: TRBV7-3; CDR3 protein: CASSLTWGAGLAGDCFGLAQHF; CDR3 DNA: TGTGCCAGCAGCTTAACTTGGGGCGCGGGACTTGCTGGGGATTGCTTTGGTTTAGCCCAGCATTTT